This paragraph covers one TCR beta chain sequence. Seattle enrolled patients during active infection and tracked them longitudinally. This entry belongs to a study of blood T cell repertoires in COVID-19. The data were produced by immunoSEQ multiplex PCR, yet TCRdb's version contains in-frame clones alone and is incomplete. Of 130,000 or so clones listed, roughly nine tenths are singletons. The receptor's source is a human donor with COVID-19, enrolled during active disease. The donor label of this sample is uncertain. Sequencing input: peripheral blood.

CDR3 region: CASSLPPGLSYEQYF. CDR3 nucleotides: TGTGCCAGCAGCTTACCGCCAGGGCTCTCCTACGAGCAGTACTTC. The chain links TRBV7-2 to TRBJ2-7, with a tentative D call TRBD1 (5 bases). Trimming left V 2 bases short and J 0 bases short, with 11 bases between. There are 15 residues in the CDR3. The germline gives CDR1 SGHTA, CDR2 FQGNSA.